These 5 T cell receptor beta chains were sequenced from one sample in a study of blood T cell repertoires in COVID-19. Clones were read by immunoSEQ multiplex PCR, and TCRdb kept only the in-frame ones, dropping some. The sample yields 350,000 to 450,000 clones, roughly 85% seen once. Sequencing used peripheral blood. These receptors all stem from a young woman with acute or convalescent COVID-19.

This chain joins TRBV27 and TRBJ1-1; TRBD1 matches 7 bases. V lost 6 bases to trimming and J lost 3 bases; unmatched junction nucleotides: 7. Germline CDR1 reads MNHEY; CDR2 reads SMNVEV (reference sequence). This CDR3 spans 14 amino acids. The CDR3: CASSRGQADTEAFF. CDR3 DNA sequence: TGTGCCAGCAGCCGTGGACAGGCCGACACTGAAGCTTTCTTT.

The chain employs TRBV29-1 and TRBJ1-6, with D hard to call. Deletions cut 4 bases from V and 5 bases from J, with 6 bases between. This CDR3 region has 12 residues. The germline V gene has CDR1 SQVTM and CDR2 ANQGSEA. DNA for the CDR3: TGCAGCGTTGGGGAGAATAATTCACCCCTCCACTTT. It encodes CSVGENNSPLHF.

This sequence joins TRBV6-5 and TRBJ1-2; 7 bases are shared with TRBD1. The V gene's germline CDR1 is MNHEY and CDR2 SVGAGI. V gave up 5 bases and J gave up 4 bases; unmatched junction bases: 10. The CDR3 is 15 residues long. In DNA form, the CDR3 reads TGTGCCAGCAGTAGCGACGTAGACAGGGTCTATGGCTACACCTTC. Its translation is CASSSDVDRVYGYTF.

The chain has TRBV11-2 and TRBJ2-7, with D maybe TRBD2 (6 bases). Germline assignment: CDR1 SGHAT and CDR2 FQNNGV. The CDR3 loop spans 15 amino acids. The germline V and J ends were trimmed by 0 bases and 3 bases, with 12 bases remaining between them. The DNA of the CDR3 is TGTGCCAGCAGCTTAGAATTAGCGGATGACTACGAGCAGTACTTC. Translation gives CASSLELADDYEQYF.

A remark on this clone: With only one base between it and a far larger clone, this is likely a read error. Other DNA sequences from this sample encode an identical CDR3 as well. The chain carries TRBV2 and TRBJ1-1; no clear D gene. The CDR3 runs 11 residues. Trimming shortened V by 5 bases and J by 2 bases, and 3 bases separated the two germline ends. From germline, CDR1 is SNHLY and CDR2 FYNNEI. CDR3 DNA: TGTGCCAGCAGTCTAAACACTGAAGCTTTCTTT. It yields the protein CASSLNTEAFF.